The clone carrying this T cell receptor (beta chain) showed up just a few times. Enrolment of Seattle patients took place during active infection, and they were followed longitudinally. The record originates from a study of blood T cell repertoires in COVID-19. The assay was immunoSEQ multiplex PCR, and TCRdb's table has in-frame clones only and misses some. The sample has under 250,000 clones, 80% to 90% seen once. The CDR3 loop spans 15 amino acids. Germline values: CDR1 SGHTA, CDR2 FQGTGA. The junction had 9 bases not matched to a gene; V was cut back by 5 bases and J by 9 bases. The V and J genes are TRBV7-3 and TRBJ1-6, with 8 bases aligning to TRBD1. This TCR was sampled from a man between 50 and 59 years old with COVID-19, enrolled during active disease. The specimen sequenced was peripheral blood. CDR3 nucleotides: TGTGCCAGCAGCCACGGAGGACAGGGATCTTCACCCCTCCACTTT. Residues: CASSHGGQGSSPLHF.